Below are 18 T cell receptor beta chains sequenced from a single sample in a study of cytomegalovirus exposure and HLA in healthy donors. A multiplex PCR was run with 60 Vbeta primers and 13 Jbeta primers. Generated by immunoSEQ multiplex PCR, the TCRdb table keeps only in-frame clones and is missing some. The repertoire holds approximately 61,000 clones, with 70% to 80% as singletons. Sequenced input: PBMCs. The receptors originated from a man aged 45-60 years in good health and CMV-seropositive.

Note on this clone: An end of the junction does not agree with germline; a read error may underlie this. J is TRBJ1-5 and V is TRBV27, with D unresolved. The CDR3 has 15 residues. Per germline, CDR1 MNHEY and CDR2 SMNVEV (reference sequence). The CDR3 coding sequence is TGTGCCAGCAGTTTTCTGTTCGGTAGCGATCAGCCCCAGCATTTT. Its translation: CASSFLFGSDQPQHF.

This clone was counted only a few times. The V and J genes are TRBV30 and TRBJ1-1; D gene ambiguous. The V and J ends lost 0 bases and 7 bases respectively, with 9 bases between them. The CDR3 loop spans 12 amino acids. Germline loops: CDR1 GTSNPN, CDR2 SVGIG (reference sequence). This CDR3 is CAWSVLGLEAFF. The CDR3 DNA sequence: TGTGCCTGGAGTGTACTTGGTCTTGAAGCTTTCTTT.

The chain couples TRBV6-5 to TRBJ1-5; weak D call: TRBD1 (5 bases). In germline, CDR1 is MNHEY, CDR2 SVGAGI. Between the trimmed V and J ends, which lost 8 bases and 2 bases, there was a span of 13 bases. This CDR3 spans 14 amino acids. CDR3 in DNA: TGTGCCAGCGGCCAGGGAGGTGGCAATCAGCCCCAGCATTTT. Translating gives CASGQGGGNQPQHF.

V gene TRBV6-6 combines with J gene TRBJ2-7, with 9 bases aligning to TRBD1. The CDR3 contains 15 residues. Looked up from germline, CDR1 is MNHNY and CDR2 is SVGAGI (reference sequence). Trimming cost V 5 bases and J 3 bases; bases outside gene matches: 8. The CDR3 nucleotides are TGTGCCAGCAGTCCCCCGGGACAGGGAGGCTACGAGCAGTACTTC. Protein product: CASSPPGQGGYEQYF.

The chain recombines TRBV6-5 with TRBJ2-7; D perhaps matches TRBD1 (5 bases). V dropped 6 bases and J dropped 5 bases, with 5 bases sitting between them. Germline CDR1 MNHEY, CDR2 SVGAGI. The CDR3 is 10 amino acids. CDR3 residues: CASRDNEQYF. DNA of the CDR3: TGTGCCAGCAGGGACAACGAGCAGTACTTC.

J is TRBJ1-4 and V is TRBV7-9; maybe TRBD1 (6 bases). Per germline, CDR1 SEHNR and CDR2 FQNEAQ (reference sequence). The CDR3 covers 15 residues. V shed 6 bases and J shed 7 bases, with 18 bases lying between them. This CDR3 reads CASSRQTGFGEKLFF. The CDR3, as DNA: TGTGCCAGCAGTCGTCAAACAGGGTTCGGTGAAAAACTGTTTTTT.

The rearrangement uses TRBV11-3 and TRBJ2-7; 7 positions match TRBD1. The J segment lost 1 base and the V segment lost 2 bases, leaving 5 bases of the junction unmatched. Germline CDR1 and CDR2: SGHNT and YENEEA. This CDR3 region has 15 residues. CDR3 loop: CASSLSPGQSYEQYF. CDR3 nucleotides: TGTGCCAGCAGCTTATCCCCGGGACAGTCCTACGAGCAGTACTTC.

The chain uses TRBV30 and TRBJ1-5, with 8 nucleotides matching TRBD1. CDR1 is GTSNPN and CDR2 is SVGIG in the germline V gene (reference sequence). The ends lost 4 bases at V and 2 bases at J; junction bases unmatched: 1. The CDR3 loop spans 13 amino acids. The CDR3 reads CAWTTGGNQPQHF. Written as DNA, the CDR3 is TGTGCCTGGACGACAGGGGGCAATCAGCCCCAGCATTTT.

This clone has just one count. The junction differs from germline at one of its ends, possibly a read error. This chain joins TRBV4-3 and TRBJ2-3; TRBD2 agrees at 16 bases. The germline V gene encodes CDR1 LGHNA and CDR2 YSLEER. The CDR3 spans 17 residues. The CDR3 nucleotides are TGCGGCAGCAACCCCGGGACTAGCGGGGGGGGCACAGATACGCAGTATTTT. Translation: CGSNPGTSGGGTDTQYF.

The V call is TRBV19, the J call TRBJ1-1, with 7 nucleotides matching TRBD1. Germline V gives CDR1 LNHDA, CDR2 SQIVND (reference sequence). With V trimmed by 4 bases and J by 7 bases, 12 bases remained unmatched. This CDR3 has 15 amino acids. The CDR3 loop is CASSTPHRTGNEAFF. The CDR3 region has the DNA TGTGCCAGTAGTACCCCCCATCGGACAGGAAATGAAGCTTTCTTT.

The chain links TRBV2 to TRBJ1-5, with D perhaps TRBD1 (5 bases). CDR1 SNHLY and CDR2 FYNNEI come from the germline V gene. The CDR3 contains 15 residues. V was cut by 5 bases and J by 0 bases, with 11 bases left in between. This chain's CDR3 is CASSLDNPSNQPQHF. Written as DNA, the CDR3 is TGTGCCAGCAGTTTGGACAACCCTAGCAATCAGCCCCAGCATTTT.

The rearrangement uses TRBV30 and TRBJ1-5, with 9 bases fitting TRBD1. There are 13 residues in the CDR3. The germline CDR1 and CDR2 sequences are GTSNPN and SVGIG (reference sequence). J was trimmed by 6 bases and V by 1 base; bases with no gene match: 1. The CDR3 DNA reads as TGTGCCTGGAGTGCGGGACAGGGTCAGCCCCAGCATTTT. It is translated as CAWSAGQGQPQHF.

The gene calls are TRBV6-1 and TRBJ2-2; no clear D gene. The CDR3 consists of 14 residues. Trimming pared 4 bases from V and 6 bases from J, leaving 12 bases between. From germline, CDR1 is MNHNS and CDR2 SASEGT. The CDR3 here is CASSVLRQSGELFF. The CDR3 bases are TGTGCCAGCAGTGTCCTTCGACAATCCGGGGAGCTGTTTTTT.

This chain links TRBV7-9 with TRBJ2-4, with D uncertain. Germline lookup yields CDR1 SEHNR and CDR2 FQNEAQ (reference sequence). The CDR3 has 13 residues. Between the trimmed V and J ends, which lost 3 bases and 6 bases, there was a span of 9 bases. As DNA, the CDR3 is TGTGCCAGCAGCTTTAGCCAGCCAAACATTCAGTACTTC. Amino acid sequence: CASSFSQPNIQYF.

In this sample, this clone turned up a few times. The chain links TRBV7-6 to TRBJ1-1; the D gene is possibly TRBD1 (5 bases). V dropped 1 base and J dropped 3 bases, with 12 bases sitting between them. This CDR3 comprises 15 residues. Germline CDR1 and CDR2: SGHVS and FNYEAQ. CDR3 DNA sequence: TGTGCCAGCAGCTTAGGTATTGGGGGGGACACTGAAGCTTTCTTT. Translating it yields CASSLGIGGDTEAFF.

The V call is TRBV29-1, the J call TRBJ2-2, with 10 nucleotides matching TRBD2. Germline loops: CDR1 SQVTM, CDR2 ANQGSEA. Trimming removed 5 bases from V and 3 bases from J; junction bases left unmatched: 12. The CDR3 contains 17 residues. For the CDR3, the DNA is TGCAGCGTTCGCCCGGCTAGCGGGAGTGTGTACACCGGGGAGCTGTTTTTT. It encodes CSVRPASGSVYTGELFF.

Here the CDR3 reads CSARAAGGIHEQFF. The CDR3 nucleotides read TGCAGCGCCCGGGCAGCGGGAGGTATCCATGAGCAGTTCTTC. The chain is built from TRBV29-1 and TRBJ2-1; 9 bases fit TRBD2. Germline lookup yields CDR1 SQVTM and CDR2 ANQGSEA. The CDR3 has 14 amino acids. V gave up 7 bases and J gave up 8 bases; unmatched junction bases: 12.

A few counts support this clone. The chain combines TRBV7-2 with TRBJ2-7, with D maybe TRBD1 (6 bases). The germline V and J ends were trimmed by 1 base and 6 bases, with 13 bases remaining between them. There are 14 residues in the CDR3. Per germline, CDR1 SGHTA and CDR2 FQGNSA. The CDR3 DNA follows: TGTGCCAGCAGCTTAGGAACAGGGATAACCGAGCAGTACTTC. It translates to CASSLGTGITEQYF.